The entry that follows covers one T cell receptor beta chain sequence. Its matching antigen is unknown. The study ran its PCR with 60 Vbeta and 13 Jbeta primers. The table came from immunoSEQ multiplex PCR; TCRdb's copy has only in-frame clones and leaves some out. The table for this sample gives 35,000 to 50,000 clones. This specimen belongs to a study of cytomegalovirus exposure and HLA in healthy donors. Study-wide results and caveats: An analysis done earlier found most TCR beta V segments productive about 87% or about 30% of the time.

The CDR3 length is 17 residues. Germline V lookup: CDR1 SGHRS, CDR2 YFSETQ. The V gene lost 1 base and the J gene lost 0 bases, with 17 bases spanning the gap. The sequenced sample was PBMCs. This TCR derives from a woman in her 30s in good health and CMV-seropositive. The chain employs TRBV5-1 and TRBJ2-7, with D tentatively TRBD1 (6 bases). The CDR3 spells CASSLSQDGQSSYEQYF. DNA for the CDR3: TGCGCCAGCAGCTTGAGCCAGGACGGACAGAGCTCCTACGAGCAGTACTTC.